Listed below are T cell receptor beta chains from one sample, sequenced in a study of T cells after yellow fever vaccination. A single record per CDR3 protein comes from TCRdb applying MiXCR to the 5' RACE reads. Among about 320,000 distinct CDR3 sequences listed, 3.5% to 4.5% were seen once. The specimen comprised PBMCs, sampled 15 days after the yellow fever booster vaccination. The receptors were gathered from a man in his late teens or twenties who received the YFV17D yellow fever vaccine. Both conserved end residues are part of each CDR3. Fields, in order: V gene, clone size, D gene, J gene, CDR3 protein, CDR3 DNA. D genes are given only for firm matches. Some rows mark clone size as missing; the rest say once, few, many or name a class of expanded clone.

TRBV20-1	NA	NA	TRBJ1-3	CSARAQISGNTIYF	TGCAGTGCTAGAGCCCAGATCTCTGGAAACACCATATATTTT
TRBV6-6	NA	NA	TRBJ1-2	CASSLGLDGYTF	TGTGCCAGCAGTTTAGGGCTAGATGGCTACACCTTC
TRBV7-8	few	TRBD2	TRBJ2-1	CASSWTSVSYNEQFF	TGTGCCAGCAGCTGGACTAGCGTATCGTACAATGAGCAGTTCTTC
TRBV20-1	many	NA	TRBJ1-2	CSARDWGGNYGYTF	TGCAGTGCTAGAGATTGGGGCGGGAACTATGGCTACACCTTC
TRBV5-4	few	TRBD2	TRBJ2-3	CASSFLAGGNWDTQYF	TGTGCCAGCAGCTTCCTAGCGGGGGGGAATTGGGATACGCAGTATTTT
TRBV6-2/TRBV6-3	few	NA	TRBJ1-5	CASSLRSPYSNQPQHF	TGTGCCAGCAGCCTACGGTCACCTTATAGCAATCAGCCCCAGCATTTT
TRBV7-3	many	TRBD2	TRBJ2-1	CASSLGGADEQFF	TGTGCCAGCAGCCTGGGAGGGGCGGATGAGCAGTTCTTC
TRBV21-1	few	NA	TRBJ2-1	CASCPRALTYNEQFF	TGTGCCAGCTGCCCTCGGGCCCTAACTTACAATGAGCAGTTCTTC
TRBV12-3/TRBV12-4	few	NA	TRBJ1-4	CASSFYGATKKLFF	TGTGCCAGCAGTTTCTACGGTGCAACTAAAAAACTGTTTTTT
TRBV4-3	few	NA	TRBJ1-2	CASSQVGRARNYGYTF	TGCGCCAGCAGCCAAGTAGGCAGGGCACGGAACTATGGCTACACCTTC
TRBV4-3	many	NA	TRBJ2-7	CASSQDRTGYYEQYF	TGCGCCAGCAGCCAAGATAGAACAGGGTACTACGAGCAGTACTTC
TRBV5-1	NA	NA	TRBJ1-3	CASSLQTGNTIYF	TGCGCCAGCAGCCTACAGACTGGAAACACCATATATTTT
TRBV20-1	many	NA	TRBJ2-3	CSARAGTDTQYF	TGCAGTGCTAGAGCAGGCACAGATACGCAGTATTTT
TRBV4-3	many	TRBD2	TRBJ2-1	CASSQDRLAGVSSYNEQFF	TGCGCCAGCAGCCAAGATCGACTAGCGGGGGTTAGCTCCTACAATGAGCAGTTCTTC
TRBV9	many	TRBD2	TRBJ2-1	CASSPGTSGGSSYNEQFF	TGTGCCAGCAGCCCTGGGACTAGCGGGGGAAGCTCCTACAATGAGCAGTTCTTC
TRBV7-2	NA	TRBD1	TRBJ1-2	CASGETWEGAGSYTF	TGTGCCAGCGGGGAGACATGGGAGGGGGCAGGTAGCTACACCTTC
TRBV6-2/TRBV6-3	few	NA	TRBJ1-1	CASSYAGLTEAFF	TGTGCCAGCAGTTACGCAGGGTTGACTGAAGCTTTCTTT
TRBV19	NA	TRBD1	TRBJ2-5	CASRRTGAGEETQYF	TGTGCCAGTAGAAGGACAGGGGCAGGCGAAGAGACCCAGTACTTC
TRBV12-3/TRBV12-4	many	TRBD2	TRBJ2-1	CASSLRTSSLPTNEQFF	TGTGCCAGCAGTCTTCGGACTAGCTCCCTCCCTACAAATGAGCAGTTCTTC
TRBV5-1	few	NA	TRBJ2-1	CASRHLLNRNTSIRTYNEQFF	TGCGCCAGCAGACATTTACTTAACAGAAACACCAGTATTAGAACCTACAATGAGCAGTTCTTC
TRBV12-3/TRBV12-4	NA	NA	TRBJ1-3	CASSLLGGNTIYF	TGTGCCAGCAGTTTACTGGGGGGAAACACCATATATTTT
TRBV7-7	many	TRBD2	TRBJ2-5	CASSHGVAGETQYF	TGTGCTAGCAGTCACGGGGTAGCGGGAGAGACCCAGTACTTC
TRBV4-2	NA	NA	TRBJ2-1	CASSTPPRYEQFF	TGTGCCAGCAGCACCCCCCCCCGGTATGAGCAGTTCTTC
TRBV6-2/TRBV6-3	NA	NA	TRBJ2-1	CASSSPGNEQFF	TGTGCCAGCAGTTCCCCGGGGAATGAGCAGTTCTTC
TRBV5-1	few	NA	TRBJ1-2	CASSLFQGNYGYTF	TGCGCCAGCAGCTTGTTCCAGGGGAACTATGGCTACACCTTC
TRBV29-1	many	NA	TRBJ2-3	CSVDEDTQYF	TGCAGCGTGGATGAGGATACGCAGTATTTT
TRBV12-3/TRBV12-4	NA	NA	TRBJ1-6	CATGGAGNSPLHF	TGTGCCACGGGAGGAGCAGGCAATTCACCCCTCCACTTT
TRBV12-3/TRBV12-4	many	NA	TRBJ2-5	CASSPNSPKTQYF	TGTGCCAGCAGCCCGAACTCCCCCAAGACCCAGTACTTC
TRBV5-4	NA	NA	TRBJ2-3	CASSFILSTDTQYF	TGTGCCAGCAGCTTCATACTGTCGACAGATACGCAGTATTTT
TRBV20-1	few	NA	TRBJ2-5	CSGGTQETQYF	TGCAGTGGTGGCACACAAGAGACCCAGTACTTC
TRBV20-1	NA	NA	TRBJ2-5	CSARSGLEAQYF	TGCAGTGCCCGATCCGGACTCGAGGCCCAGTACTTC
TRBV9	many	NA	TRBJ1-1	CASSVAPAAEAFF	TGTGCCAGCAGCGTGGCCCCGGCAGCTGAAGCTTTCTTT
TRBV7-8	many	TRBD1	TRBJ1-5	CASSRSRTGDNQPQHF	TGTGCCAGCAGCCGTTCCAGGACAGGGGACAATCAGCCCCAGCATTTT
TRBV7-2	NA	NA	TRBJ2-7	CASSLGLFSYEQYF	TGTGCCAGCAGCTTAGGACTGTTCTCCTACGAGCAGTACTTC
TRBV7-9	many	NA	TRBJ2-3	CASSPKGSRTDTQYF	TGTGCCAGCAGCCCCAAAGGGTCTCGTACAGATACGCAGTATTTT
TRBV5-1	NA	NA	TRBJ1-2	CASSPRVLNYGYTF	TGCGCCAGCAGCCCCCGGGTGCTGAACTATGGCTACACCTTC
TRBV28	NA	NA	TRBJ1-1	CASSLSSEAFF	TGTGCCAGCAGTTTGTCGAGTGAAGCTTTCTTT
TRBV6-2/TRBV6-3	few	NA	TRBJ2-7	CASSPFDSYEQYF	TGTGCCAGCAGTCCCTTCGACAGCTACGAGCAGTACTTC